This T cell receptor (beta chain) was identified during a study of control samples from healthy donors and cancer patients. Libraries were prepared by immunoSEQ multiplex PCR; TCRdb keeps only in-frame clonotypes and omits some of them. The table shows approximately 140,000 clones, with more than 85% occurring only once. The table lists this clone with a count of one. The CDR3 is 14 amino acids. V gave up 4 bases and J gave up 2 bases, with 11 bases separating them. Per germline, CDR1 SEHNR and CDR2 FQNEAQ (reference sequence). The receptor was isolated from a young man in good health. Sequenced: blood. The J gene is TRBJ1-1, the V gene TRBV7-9, with unresolved D. The chain's CDR3 is CASSYGPNNTEAFF. The CDR3 nucleotides are TGTGCCAGCAGCTATGGACCGAATAACACTGAAGCTTTCTTT. Variable domain in full (rest from reference TRBV7-9 and TRBJ1-1): DTGVSQNPRHKITKRGQNVTFRCDPISEHNRLYWYRQTLGQGPEFLTYFQNEAQLEKSRLLSDRFSAERPKGSFSTLEIQRTEQGDSAMYLCASSYGPNNTEAFFGQGTRLTVV.